The clone carrying this T cell receptor beta chain came up many times. As yet, its antigen is unknown. These data originate in a study of Graves' ophthalmopathy and Graves' hyperthyroidism. Notes on the study in general: Also, most clonotypes expanded in the thyroid above 0.001 frequency appeared in blood.

The CDR3 extends over 17 amino acids. J was trimmed by 6 bases and V by 5 bases; bases with no gene match: 19. Germline V CDR1 and CDR2: MNHEY, SMNVEV (reference sequence). For donors with ophthalmopathy, the disease showed moderate-to-severe activity, reached CAS ≥3 and NOSPECS ≥4, and had lasted under 3 months. Clinical symptoms, serum thyroxine, TRAb, thyroid ultrasound and orbital computed tomography determined diagnosis. As the template, RNA transcripts were used to amplify TCR beta CDR3 regions. First-round RT-PCR relied on HTBI primers, and a second-round multiplex PCR came next. TCRdb processed the multiplex PCR reads anew with MiXCR; each CDR3 protein has one entry. The profile shows over 150,000 distinct CDR3 sequences, 30% to 45% of them singletons.

The chain uses TRBV27 and TRBJ2-7; 7 bases map to TRBD1. The TCR comes from a woman in her forties with Graves' ophthalmopathy. The specimen was peripheral blood. CDR3 residues: CASSRAHSTGNPSEQYF. CDR3 DNA sequence: TGTGCCAGCAGTCGAGCACACTCGACAGGGAACCCCAGCGAGCAGTACTTC.